These 10 T cell receptor beta chains originate from one sample sequenced in a study of Graves' ophthalmopathy and Graves' hyperthyroidism. RNA transcripts were the template, and TCR beta CDR3 regions were amplified from them. Investigators did first-round RT-PCR with HTBI primers, then second-round multiplex PCR. MiXCR was run by TCRdb on the multiplex PCR reads, yielding one entry per CDR3 protein. This table holds approximately 540,000 distinct CDR3 sequences, under 45% found once. Source material: peripheral blood or thyroid tissue (not recorded which). These receptors were collected from an adult man with Graves' hyperthyroidism.

V and J are TRBV7-9 and TRBJ2-5; D may be TRBD1 or TRBD2 (5 bases each). Germline values: CDR1 SEHNR, CDR2 FQNEAQ (reference sequence). The CDR3 is made up of 14 amino acids. Deletions cut 4 bases from V and 3 bases from J, with 12 bases between. The DNA for the CDR3 is TGTGCCAGCAGCTATGGGGGACCAGAAGAGACCCAGTACTTC. Translated: CASSYGGPEETQYF.

The chain has TRBV9 and TRBJ2-1, with a possible D match to TRBD2 (5 bases). The CDR3 contains 14 residues. Germline V CDR1 and CDR2: SGDLS, YYNGEE. V was trimmed by 2 bases and J by 7 bases, leaving 13 bases between them. In DNA, the CDR3 is TGTGCCAGCAGCGTCTACGGGAAGGCGAATGAGCAGTTCTTC. It translates to CASSVYGKANEQFF.

The chain uses TRBV12-3 or TRBV12-4 and TRBJ1-1; no definite D call. V shed 4 bases and J shed 11 bases, with 8 bases lying between them. The CDR3 consists of 10 residues. The CDR3 here is CASSYGWAFF. CDR3 DNA: TGTGCCAGCAGTTATGGGTGGGCTTTCTTT.

This clonotype came up many times. The V call is TRBV29-1, the J call TRBJ1-2; D gene uncertain. The CDR3 totals 13 residues. V was clipped by 3 bases and J by 8 bases, with 16 bases between them. Germline V gene sequence: CDR1 SQVTM, CDR2 ANQGSEA. In DNA, the CDR3 is TGCAGCGTTGACGGCGGACGGCGTTGGGGCTACACCTTC. Protein sequence: CSVDGGRRWGYTF.

This clonotype has a handful of counts. The rearrangement uses TRBV29-1 and TRBJ2-5; D is unclear. The end of the DNA fits TRBJ2-1 better, so the J call may be wrong. The germline gives CDR1 SQVTM, CDR2 ANQGSEA. The CDR3 has 12 amino acids. The CDR3 here is CSVVSVANEQFF. CDR3 nucleotide sequence: TGCAGCGTTGTCTCAGTGGCCAATGAGCAGTTCTTC.

This clonotype was seen many times. The chain links TRBV7-8 to TRBJ1-2; D possibly corresponds to TRBD1 (5 bases). The CDR3 extends over 14 amino acids. Germline V CDR1 and CDR2: SGHVS, FQNEAQ. Trimming pared 5 bases from V and 4 bases from J, leaving 14 bases between. The CDR3 DNA reads TGTGCCAGCAGCCCCCCAATACAGGTCTATGGCTACACCTTC. Amino acid sequence: CASSPPIQVYGYTF.

This clonotype was seen at least ten times. This chain joins TRBV7-8 and TRBJ2-7, with a possible D match to TRBD1 (6 bases). CDR3 size: 17 residues. Germline V CDR1 and CDR2: SGHVS, FQNEAQ. Trimming left V 2 bases short and J 6 bases short, with 23 bases between. The CDR3 nucleotides read TGTGCCAGCAGCTTAAAACCCGACAGGCGCTATGGGGGCGAGCAGTACTTC. Its protein product is CASSLKPDRRYGGEQYF.

The CDR3 loop reads CASSSGVGLKQETQYF. CDR3 nucleotides: TGTGCCAGCAGCTCCGGTGTGGGGCTAAAACAAGAGACCCAGTACTTC. The chain combines TRBV7-2 with TRBJ2-5; weak D call: TRBD1 (5 bases). The germline V gene has CDR1 SGHTA and CDR2 FQGNSA. The ends were cut back, 4 bases at V and 2 bases at J, with 17 bases in the middle. This CDR3 contains 16 residues.

Note on this clonotype: Germline and junction disagree at one end, which may indicate a read error. The chain couples TRBV2 to TRBJ2-1; D ambiguous. CDR3 length equals 14 residues. The germline V gene encodes CDR1 SNHLY and CDR2 FYNNEI. The CDR3 DNA is TGTGCCGGCAGTGAAACGGGCAACTACAATGAGCAGTTCTTC. Translating it yields CAGSETGNYNEQFF.

This clonotype has a single count. This chain links TRBV14 with TRBJ1-1; 7 bases are shared with TRBD1. Trimming took 3 bases from V and 4 from J; bases not matched to a gene: 11. This CDR3 is built from 16 residues. Germline lookup yields CDR1 SGHDN and CDR2 FVKESK. The CDR3 sequence is CASSQRFQGVGTEAFF. The CDR3 coding sequence is TGTGCCAGCAGCCAGAGGTTCCAGGGGGTGGGCACTGAAGCTTTCTTT.